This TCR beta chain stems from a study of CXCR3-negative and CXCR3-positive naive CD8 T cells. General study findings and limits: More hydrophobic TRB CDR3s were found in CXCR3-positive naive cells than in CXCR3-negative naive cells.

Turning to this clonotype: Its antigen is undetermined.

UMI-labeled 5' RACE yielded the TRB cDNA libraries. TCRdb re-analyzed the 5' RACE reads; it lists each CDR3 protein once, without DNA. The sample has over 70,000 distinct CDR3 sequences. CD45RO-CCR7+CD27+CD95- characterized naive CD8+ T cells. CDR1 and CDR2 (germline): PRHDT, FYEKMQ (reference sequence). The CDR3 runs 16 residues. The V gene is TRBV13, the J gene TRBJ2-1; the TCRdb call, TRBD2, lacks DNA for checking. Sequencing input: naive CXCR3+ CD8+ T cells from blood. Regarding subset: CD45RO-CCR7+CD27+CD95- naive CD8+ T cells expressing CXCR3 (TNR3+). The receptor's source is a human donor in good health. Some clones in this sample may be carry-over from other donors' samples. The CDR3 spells CASSFASGRGYNEQFF.